The source of this TCR beta chain is a study of T cells after yellow fever vaccination (dated by TCRdb to the late 2010s). About the full investigation: The SMART-Seq v4 Ultra Low Input RNA kit was used to prepare libraries from fractions with low cell numbers. Bulk TCR alpha and beta repertoires were sequenced longitudinally to track T-cell clones before and after primary and booster YFV17D yellow fever vaccination. Two healthy male donors made up the cohort, one aged 18 to 30 years and the other aged 30 to 40 years. Blood was collected at multiple timepoints before and after primary and secondary immunization, and bulk PBMC replicates and cell subsets were isolated. Study-level results and caveats: A small fraction of clonotypes showed up in both the CD4 and CD8 compartments, probably as a result of convergent recombination. Computational filtering was needed because FACS-sorted repertoires could contain abundant contaminating clonotypes from the bulk population. Most clones expanded after primary vaccination (around 97% of CD4 and about 85% of CD8) were re-detected after the booster, suggesting that broad memory maintenance occurred. The secondary T-cell response was found to be weaker but faster than the primary response, with a peak reached on day 5 rather than on day 15. Because only a couple of donors were included in the study, the extent to which the findings can be generalized is limited.

The treatment or condition label for this specimen denotes: live attenuated yellow fever vaccine strain. A standard Ficoll-Paque protocol was used to isolate PBMCs from peripheral blood. CD4 and CD8 T-cell fractions were isolated with Dynabeads CD4 and CD8 positive selection kits. RNA was extracted with TriZol from bulk PBMCs, CD4 and CD8 fractions, and dextramer-positive and dextramer-negative fractions. In this sample, this clonotype turned up many times. Its antigen is still unknown. Nothing much larger sits one base from this clone, and base qualities are not available. Synthesis of TCR cDNA relied on 5'RACE template switching, a step that introduced a universal primer site along with unique molecular identifiers. Priming for cDNA synthesis came from both the TCR alpha and TCR beta constant segments. Two PCR steps were used to amplify libraries, with sample barcodes and sequencing adapters being added in the second step. Sequencing of the libraries was done on either Illumina HiSeq 2500 (2x100 bp) or NovaSeq (2x150 bp). The authors' pipeline ran thus. MIGEC was used to demultiplex reads and collapse the reads into UMI consensus sequences, and MiXCR was used for V(D)J alignment. Vaccine-responding clonotypes were defined with edgeR using replicate PBMC samples, requiring FDR below 0.01 and a log2 fold change above 5 up to day 15. Each bulk clonotype received a CD4 or CD8 identity based on whether the sequenced CD4 or CD8 repertoire contained that clonotype at higher abundance. Using fastp trimming at Q25 and MiXCR clonotype assembly, TCRdb reanalyzed the public sequencing data and kept in-frame beta chains. One record per CDR3 amino acid sequence lists the most common genes and DNA. It is TCRdb's table, rather than the study itself, that gives the V and J calls and clone size. This sample gives 230,000 or so distinct CDR3 sequences in total; approximately 6.3% of them show up just once. Clones ranked in the top ten supply about 0.95% of the sample.

V drops 1 base and J drops 5 bases, leaving 8 bases in between. Inclusive of the bounding cysteine and phenylalanine, the CDR3 is 13 residues long. Only CDR3 DNA remains: 39 bases, in frame from the first base. According to the germline V gene, CDR1 reads LGHNT and CDR2 reads FRNRAP. Here the sequenced sample was CD4+ T cells sorted from PBMCs, taken on the day of the yellow fever booster vaccination. The receptor comes from a man aged 30 to 45 who received the YFV17D yellow fever vaccine. The rearranged segments are TRBV12-5 and TRBJ2-5, with the D segment identity uncertain. The DNA sequence is given as TGTGCTAGTGGTTTGGGTTTGTTCGAGACCCAGTACTTC. Translated, it reads CASGLGLFETQYF.